The entry below gives a single T cell receptor beta chain sequence along with its context. The source of the sample is a study of cytomegalovirus exposure and HLA in healthy donors. J lost 1 base, V lost 4 bases, and 4 bases had no gene match. Germline V gene sequence: CDR1 SGHDN, CDR2 FVKESK. CDR3 size: 16 residues. The PCR made use of 60 Vbeta and 13 Jbeta primers. Clones were sequenced by immunoSEQ multiplex PCR, and TCRdb holds only the in-frame ones, with some missing. The sample has 90,000 to 100,000 clones. This sequence joins TRBV14 and TRBJ2-4; TRBD1 agrees at 10 bases. The sample was PBMCs. This clonotype was sampled from a woman aged 25 to 45 in good health and CMV-seronegative. The CDR3: CASSPRDRGAKNIQYF. Here the CDR3 DNA reads TGTGCCAGCAGCCCGAGGGACAGGGGCGCCAAAAACATTCAGTACTTC.